These 19 T cell receptor beta chains came from one sample sequenced in a study of cytomegalovirus exposure and HLA in healthy donors. The PCR made use of 60 Vbeta and 13 Jbeta primers. The repertoire was sequenced with immunoSEQ multiplex PCR; TCRdb's copy has only in-frame clones and lacks some. The table lists under 200,000 clones, roughly 75% of them singletons. Input material: PBMCs. Every receptor here comes from a male donor in good health and CMV-seronegative.

The chain has TRBV5-1 and TRBJ2-4; 9 bases fit TRBD1. CDR3 length equals 15 residues. Germline CDR1 is SGHRS and CDR2 is YFSETQ. The V and J ends lost 3 bases and 8 bases, in that order; junction bases with no gene match: 9. The CDR3 is CASSWGDRAPDIQYF. The CDR3 nucleotides read TGCGCCAGCAGCTGGGGGGACAGGGCTCCGGACATTCAGTACTTC.

DNA for the CDR3: TGTGCCAGCAGCTTGCAGGACAGAATGGGCTACGAGCAGTACTTC. It encodes CASSLQDRMGYEQYF. This chain uses TRBV5-4 with TRBJ2-7; perhaps TRBD1 as D (6 bases). The germline V and J ends were trimmed by 1 base and 3 bases, with 14 bases remaining between them. Per germline, CDR1 SGHNT and CDR2 YYREEE (reference sequence). CDR3 length equals 15 residues.

This clone has more than one count but fewer than ten. The chain links TRBV2 to TRBJ1-1; unclear D gene. Trimming cost V 8 bases and J 1 base, with 14 bases left between them. The CDR3 loop spans 14 amino acids. Per germline, CDR1 SNHLY and CDR2 FYNNEI. The CDR3 protein is CASHITEPNTEAFF. The CDR3 DNA follows: TGTGCCAGCCACATTACAGAACCGAACACTGAAGCTTTCTTT.

The chain joins TRBV28 to TRBJ2-1; D is ambiguous. Deletions cut 8 bases from V and 2 bases from J, with 13 bases between. This CDR3 is 14 amino acids long. Germline CDR1 is MDHEN and CDR2 is SYDVKM. For the CDR3, the DNA is TGTGCCAGCTCCTCCGGGTTCGCCTACAATGAGCAGTTCTTC. It yields the protein CASSSGFAYNEQFF. Variable domain in full (rest from reference TRBV28 and TRBJ2-1): DVKVTQSSRYLVKRTGEKVFLECVQDMDHENMFWYRQDPGLGLRLIYFSYDVKMKEKGDIPEGYSVSREKKERFSLILESASTNQTSMYLCASSSGFAYNEQFFGPGTRLTVL.

The chain joins TRBV4-2 to TRBJ2-5; a possible D gene is TRBD2 (5 bases). Germline V gives CDR1 LGHNA, CDR2 YNFKEQ. The germline V and J ends were trimmed by 1 base and 1 base, with 13 bases remaining between them. There are 16 residues in the CDR3. The CDR3 DNA sequence: TGTGCCAGCAGCCAAGTGGCGGGCGGAACCCAAGAGACCCAGTACTTC. Encoded protein: CASSQVAGGTQETQYF.

This chain links TRBV19 with TRBJ1-2; D ambiguous. CDR3 length: 13 residues. V lost 3 bases, J lost 2 bases, and 7 bases lay in between. The germline gives CDR1 LNHDA, CDR2 SQIVND (reference sequence). The CDR3 protein is CASSIGGNYGYTF. The CDR3 bases are TGTGCCAGTAGTATCGGAGGGAACTATGGCTACACCTTC.

In this sample, this clone turned up a few times. The V call is TRBV30, the J call TRBJ1-2, with D unresolved. Looked up from germline, CDR1 is GTSNPN and CDR2 is SVGIG (reference sequence). The CDR3 length is 11 residues. The germline V and J ends were trimmed by 0 bases and 7 bases, with 6 bases remaining between them. The CDR3 DNA is TGTGCCTGGAGTGTTCCCAGTGGCTACACCTTC. The encoded protein is CAWSVPSGYTF.

V and J are TRBV25-1 and TRBJ2-2, with D tentatively TRBD1 (5 bases). Between the trimmed V and J ends, which lost 4 bases and 5 bases, there was a span of 14 bases. The germline V gene has CDR1 MGHDK and CDR2 SYGVNS. The CDR3 totals 15 residues. This CDR3 reads CASSGSRVWTGELFF. In DNA form, the CDR3 reads TGTGCCAGCAGTGGAAGCAGGGTCTGGACCGGGGAGCTGTTTTTT.

V usage is TRBV5-5 and J usage is TRBJ2-1; D is uncertain. Trimming cost V 2 bases and J 4 bases, with 10 bases left between them. The CDR3 length is 14 residues. The germline V gene encodes CDR1 SGHKS and CDR2 YYEKEE (reference sequence). This chain's CDR3 is CASSFKQVYNEQFF. CDR3 in DNA: TGTGCCAGCAGCTTTAAACAAGTTTACAATGAGCAGTTCTTC.

As to this clone: Other DNA sequences in the same sample also yield this CDR3. For the CDR3, the DNA is TGTGCCAGCAGGAGGACGGGGGAAGCTTTCTTT. This sequence encodes CASRRTGEAFF. This sequence joins TRBV6-1 and TRBJ1-1; no reliable D call. The length of the CDR3 is 11 residues. Per germline, CDR1 MNHNS and CDR2 SASEGT. V gave up 6 bases and J gave up 8 bases, with 10 bases separating them.

This sequence joins TRBV4-1 and TRBJ1-5; no clear D. The CDR3 totals 15 residues. Trimming took 0 bases from V and 5 from J, leaving 11 bases between them. CDR1 and CDR2 (germline): MGHRA, YSYEKL. In DNA form, the CDR3 reads TGCGCCAGCAGCCAAGATTCGACACGAGATCAGCCCCAGCATTTT. It encodes CASSQDSTRDQPQHF.

This clone was counted between two and nine times. The chain joins TRBV7-8 to TRBJ1-5; 9 bases are shared with TRBD1. This CDR3 is 17 amino acids long. The germline gives CDR1 SGHVS, CDR2 FQNEAQ. J lost 2 bases, V lost 4 bases, and 9 bases had no gene match. The CDR3 is CASSSGTGIRGNQPQHF. Written as DNA, the CDR3 is TGTGCCAGCAGCTCCGGGACAGGGATAAGAGGCAATCAGCCCCAGCATTTT.

This chain connects TRBV11-3 to TRBJ1-1, with 7 bases aligning to TRBD1. The V gene's germline CDR1 is SGHNT and CDR2 YENEEA. The V and J ends lost 4 bases and 11 bases, in that order; junction bases with no gene match: 10. The CDR3 consists of 13 residues. The CDR3 spells CASSSGIQGSAFF. CDR3 bases: TGTGCCAGCAGCTCGGGCATACAGGGGAGCGCTTTCTTT. The full variable domain, rest sourced from reference TRBV11-3 and TRBJ1-1, is EAGVVQSPRYKIIEKKQPVAFWCNPISGHNTLYWYLQNLGQGPELLIRYENEEAVDDSQLPKDRFSAERLKGVDSTLKIQPAELGDSAVYLCASSSGIQGSAFFGQGTRLTVV.

The chain has TRBV7-3 and TRBJ2-3; no clear D. This CDR3 is 13 amino acids long. Trimming removed 5 bases from V and 8 bases from J, with 14 bases in between. Germline CDR1 reads SGHTA; CDR2 reads FQGTGA. The CDR3 region has the DNA TGTGCCAGCAGCGAGAACACCGGCGGTACGCAGTATTTT. This sequence encodes CASSENTGGTQYF.

This clone was picked up a small number of times. V gene TRBV4-2 combines with J gene TRBJ2-7, with TRBD2 matching 10 bases. The V gene's germline CDR1 is LGHNA and CDR2 YNFKEQ. The V segment lost 4 bases and the J segment 0 bases; nucleotides outside the gene matches: 3. The CDR3 length is 15 residues. In nucleotides, the CDR3 is TGTGCCAGCAGCCCTCTAGCGGGAGACTCCTACGAGCAGTACTTC. This gives the protein CASSPLAGDSYEQYF.

This clone was detected a few times. The gene calls are TRBV28 and TRBJ1-1; D is ambiguous. V dropped 6 bases and J dropped 11 bases, with 13 bases sitting between them. Looked up from germline, CDR1 is MDHEN and CDR2 is SYDVKM. This CDR3 comprises 11 residues. Written as DNA, the CDR3 is TGTGCCAGCAGCCGTGCCGGTGCGGCTTTCTTT. It codes for CASSRAGAAFF.

V is TRBV7-2 and J is TRBJ2-7, with D maybe TRBD2 (5 bases). V lost 5 bases, J lost 1 base, and 15 bases lay in between. This CDR3 has 15 amino acids. The germline V gene has CDR1 SGHTA and CDR2 FQGNSA. CDR3 bases: TGTGCCAGCAGCCCTAACCCCGGGGTGTCCTACGAGCAGTACTTC. Protein sequence: CASSPNPGVSYEQYF.

The chain uses TRBV27 and TRBJ2-7; 7 nucleotides align to TRBD2. In germline, CDR1 is MNHEY, CDR2 SMNVEV (reference sequence). The CDR3 spans 15 residues. V lost 6 bases, J lost 0 bases, and 8 bases stayed unmatched. CDR3 protein: CASRLSGVSSYEQYF. The CDR3 DNA reads as TGTGCCAGCAGACTCAGCGGGGTCAGCTCCTACGAGCAGTACTTC.

This clone came up once. The chain links TRBV5-1 to TRBJ2-5; D is possibly TRBD1 (6 bases). The length of the CDR3 is 13 residues. CDR1 and CDR2 from the germline V gene are SGHRS and YFSETQ. The V gene lost 4 bases and the J gene lost 0 bases, with 7 bases spanning the gap. The CDR3 here is CASSRTDQETQYF. CDR3 DNA sequence: TGCGCCAGCAGCAGGACAGACCAAGAGACCCAGTACTTC.